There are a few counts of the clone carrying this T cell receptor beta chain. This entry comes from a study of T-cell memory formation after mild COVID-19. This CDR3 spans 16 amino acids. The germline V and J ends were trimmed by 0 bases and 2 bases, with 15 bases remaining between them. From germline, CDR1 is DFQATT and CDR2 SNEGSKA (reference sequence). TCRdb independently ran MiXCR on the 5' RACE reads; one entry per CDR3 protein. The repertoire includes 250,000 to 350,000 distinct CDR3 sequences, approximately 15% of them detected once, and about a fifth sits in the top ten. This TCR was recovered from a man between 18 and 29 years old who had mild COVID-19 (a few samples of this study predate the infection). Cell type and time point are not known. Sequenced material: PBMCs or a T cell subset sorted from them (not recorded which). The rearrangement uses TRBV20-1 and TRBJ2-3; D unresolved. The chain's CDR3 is CSARDSSFPNTDTQYF. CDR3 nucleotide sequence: TGCAGTGCTAGAGATTCCAGCTTCCCTAACACAGATACGCAGTATTTT.